This is a list of T cell receptor beta chains from one sample in a study of blood T cell repertoires in COVID-19. Profiling relied on immunoSEQ multiplex PCR, and the TCRdb table lists in-frame clones only, not all of them. Of 93,000 or so clones listed, over 75% are singletons. The sequenced sample consisted of peripheral blood. Receptors originate from a human donor in a cohort sampled during active or convalescent COVID-19. Each CDR3 is given with its conserved first and last residue. Each record gives: V gene, J gene, clone size, D gene, CDR3 length, CDR3 protein, CDR3 DNA. The D gene is left open where the match is weak. Only some rows state a clone size, as once, few, many or a class for expanded clones.

>TRBV7-2|TRBJ2-7|.|TRBD2|15
CASSWASGGEYEQYF
TGTGCCAGCAGCTGGGCTAGCGGGGGAGAATACGAGCAGTACTTC
>TRBV14|TRBJ2-1|.|TRBD1|17
CASSHPGQDGSYNEQFF
TGTGCCAGCAGCCACCCCGGACAGGATGGCTCCTACAATGAGCAGTTCTTC
>TRBV7-9|TRBJ2-2|.|TRBD2|15
CASSERGGNTGELFF
TGTGCCAGCAGCGAACGGGGGGGAAACACCGGGGAGCTGTTTTTT
>TRBV11-3|TRBJ1-2|.|TRBD1|15
CASSSGTGVMYGYTF
TGTGCCAGCAGCTCCGGGACAGGGGTTATGTACGGCTACACCTTC
>TRBV12-5|TRBJ2-7|.|.|16
CASGLGEQGGSYEQYF
TGTGCTAGTGGTTTGGGGGAACAGGGTGGAAGTTACGAGCAGTACTTC
>TRBV6-2/TRBV6-3|TRBJ1-2|once|.|18
CASSRARASKNGDYGYTF
TGTGCCAGCAGTCGCGCACGGGCTTCTAAAAACGGGGACTATGGCTACACCTTC
>TRBV30|TRBJ2-5|.|.|12
CAWQISRETQYF
TGTGCCTGGCAGATCTCCCGGGAAACCCAGTACTTC
>TRBV7-2|TRBJ1-3|.|TRBD1|16
CASSSETGIVGNTIYF
TGTGCCAGCAGCTCAGAGACAGGGATAGTAGGAAACACCATATATTTT
>TRBV4-1|TRBJ2-3|.|TRBD2|17
CASSQAKRGVLTDTQYF
TGCGCCAGCAGCCAAGCAAAGCGGGGGGTGCTCACAGATACGCAGTATTTT
>TRBV6-5|TRBJ1-2|.|TRBD1|15
CASSYLAGTGADYTF
TGTGCCAGCAGTTACTTGGCCGGGACAGGGGCGGACTACACCTTC
>TRBV11-2|TRBJ2-3|once|.|12
CASSLGPRSQYF
TGTGCCAGCAGCTTAGGGCCACGATCGCAGTATTTT
>TRBV12-3/TRBV12-4|TRBJ1-2|.|.|12
CASSLGPGGYTF
TGTGCCAGCAGTTTAGGCCCGGGTGGCTACACCTTC
>TRBV7-9|TRBJ2-3|.|.|15
CASSLFAASTDTQYF
TGTGCCAGCAGCTTATTCGCGGCTAGCACAGATACGCAGTATTTT
>TRBV7-9|TRBJ1-1|.|.|12
CATEGAHPEAFF
TGTGCCACGGAGGGAGCCCACCCTGAAGCTTTCTTT
>TRBV6-2/TRBV6-3|TRBJ2-3|.|TRBD2|16
CASSRRLAVSTDTQYF
TGTGCCAGCAGTCGTCGACTAGCGGTTAGCACAGATACGCAGTATTTT
>TRBV25-1|TRBJ2-1|.|.|12
CASSESVNEQFF
TGTGCCAGCAGTGAATCTGTGAATGAGCAGTTCTTC
>TRBV6-5|TRBJ2-7|.|.|12
CASSLTGREQYF
TGTGCCAGCAGTCTAACAGGGCGGGAGCAGTACTTC
>TRBV19|TRBJ1-6|once|TRBD1|18
CASSIPASGTGGTAPLHF
TGTGCCAGTAGTATCCCCGCCTCCGGGACAGGGGGTACGGCACCCCTCCACTTT
>TRBV10-2|TRBJ1-1|once|TRBD1|15
CASIRTGQGDTEAFF
TGCGCCAGCATTAGAACGGGACAGGGAGACACTGAAGCTTTCTTT
>TRBV5-6|TRBJ1-5|.|.|13
CASSLRGYQPQHF
TGTGCCAGCAGCTTACGAGGGTATCAGCCCCAGCATTTT
>TRBV5-1|TRBJ1-4|.|TRBD1|16
CASSLGQGPTNEKLFF
TGCGCCAGCAGCTTGGGACAGGGGCCGACTAATGAAAAACTGTTTTTT
>TRBV19|TRBJ2-3|.|.|13
CAVSVPGTDTQYF
TGTGCCGTATCAGTCCCTGGCACAGATACGCAGTATTTT
>TRBV15|TRBJ2-7|.|TRBD2|17
CATSRDPGAGVSYEQYF
TGTGCCACCAGCAGAGACCCGGGAGCGGGGGTCTCCTACGAGCAGTACTTC
>TRBV27|TRBJ2-7|.|TRBD2|16
CASSSRAGAIVYEQYF
TGTGCCAGCAGTTCTAGAGCGGGGGCCATTGTCTACGAGCAGTACTTC
>TRBV11-2|TRBJ2-1|.|.|16
CASSALGGLPPNEQFF
TGTGCCAGCAGCGCCCTTGGCGGACTCCCCCCAAATGAGCAGTTCTTC
>TRBV7-2|TRBJ1-3|.|.|16
CASSIRAGEGGNTIYF
TGTGCCAGCAGCATTCGTGCGGGGGAAGGAGGAAACACCATATATTTT
>TRBV24-1|TRBJ2-7|.|TRBD1|15
CATSDPGTGAYEQYF
TGTGCCACCAGTGATCCGGGGACAGGGGCCTACGAGCAGTACTTC
>TRBV7-2|TRBJ2-5|.|TRBD2|15
CASSLSSGGSGTQYF
TGTGCCAGCAGCTTAAGTAGCGGGGGATCGGGGACCCAGTACTTC
>TRBV10-3|TRBJ2-7|.|.|14
CAISGRWSSYEQYF
TGTGCCATCAGTGGACGGTGGAGCTCCTACGAGCAGTACTTC
>TRBV24-1|TRBJ2-3|.|TRBD2|17
CATSDLSGGYRADTQYF
TGTGCCACCAGTGATTTGAGCGGGGGGTATCGGGCAGATACGCAGTATTTT
>TRBV3-1/TRBV3-2|TRBJ1-6|.|TRBD1|16
CASSQDLTGSNSPLHF
TGTGCCAGCAGCCAAGATCTGACAGGGAGTAATTCACCCCTCCACTTT
>TRBV9|TRBJ2-6|few|.|15
CASSVQASGANVLTF
TGTGCCAGCAGCGTTCAAGCCTCTGGGGCCAACGTCCTGACTTTC
>TRBV28|TRBJ1-5|.|TRBD1|18
CASSGPDRGTISNQPQHF
TGTGCCAGCAGTGGGCCGGACAGGGGAACAATAAGCAATCAGCCCCAGCATTTT
>TRBV18|TRBJ2-5|.|TRBD1|13
CASSMDREETQYF
TGTGCCAGCTCAATGGACAGGGAAGAGACCCAGTACTTC
>TRBV18|TRBJ2-7|.|TRBD1|16
CASSPRLTGGFFEQYF
TGTGCCAGCTCACCACGCTTAACAGGGGGCTTTTTTGAGCAGTACTTC
>TRBV29-1|TRBJ1-1|.|.|13
CSVEEGGAGGAFF
TGCAGCGTTGAAGAGGGGGGGGCGGGAGGAGCTTTCTTT
>TRBV7-3|TRBJ2-5|.|TRBD2|14
CASSPGGARETQYF
TGTGCCAGCAGCCCCGGGGGGGCCAGAGAGACCCAGTACTTC
>TRBV20-1|TRBJ1-2|.|.|11
CMTDPLRGYTF
TGCATGACAGACCCTTTAAGGGGCTACACCTTC
>TRBV19|TRBJ1-1|.|TRBD1|14
CASSTDRVNTEAFF
TGTGCCAGTAGTACGGACAGGGTGAACACTGAAGCTTTCTTT
>TRBV6-4|TRBJ1-1|.|TRBD1|13
CASSWGQGTEAFF
TGTGCCAGCAGTTGGGGACAGGGGACTGAAGCTTTCTTT
>TRBV7-9|TRBJ1-5|.|.|16
CASSRFLVEGNQPQHF
TGTGCCAGCAGCCGTTTCCTAGTTGAAGGCAATCAGCCCCAGCATTTT
>TRBV19|TRBJ1-5|.|.|15
CASSTLGWGREPQHF
TGTGCCAGTAGTACCCTAGGCTGGGGGCGCGAGCCCCAGCATTTT
>TRBV4-1|TRBJ2-5|.|.|14
CASNPGTHQETQYF
TGCGCCAGCAACCCCGGGACACACCAAGAGACCCAGTACTTC
>TRBV2|TRBJ1-2|.|.|13
CASSEGLFYGYTF
TGTGCCAGCAGTGAAGGACTGTTCTATGGCTACACCTTC
>TRBV2|TRBJ2-2|.|.|12
CASSEQGGELFF
TGTGCCAGCAGTGAACAGGGAGGGGAGCTGTTTTTT
>TRBV5-4|TRBJ2-7|once|TRBD2|15
CASSVKSGGAYEQYF
TGTGCCAGCAGCGTTAAAAGCGGGGGGGCCTACGAGCAGTACTTC
>TRBV29-1|TRBJ1-5|.|TRBD1|12
CSVGDRGQPQHF
TGCAGCGTAGGAGACAGGGGTCAGCCCCAGCATTTT
>TRBV4-1|TRBJ2-7|.|.|16
CASSQERGTGEAEQYF
TGCGCCAGCAGCCAAGAGAGGGGAACAGGGGAGGCCGAGCAGTACTTC
>TRBV11-3|TRBJ2-1|.|.|17
CASSPGQFGSSYNEQFF
TGTGCCAGCAGCCCCGGACAGTTCGGAAGCTCCTACAATGAGCAGTTCTTC
>TRBV5-5|TRBJ2-1|.|TRBD1|12
CASSRDSNEQFF
TGTGCCAGCAGCCGGGACAGCAATGAGCAGTTCTTC
>TRBV29-1|TRBJ1-5|.|.|12
CSVGQANQPQHF
TGCAGCGTTGGACAGGCCAATCAGCCCCAGCATTTT
>TRBV6-5|TRBJ2-1|.|TRBD2|12
CASSPSGNEQFF
TGTGCCAGCAGCCCGAGCGGGAACGAGCAGTTCTTC
>TRBV9|TRBJ2-2|.|TRBD2|18
CASSATPGGPYDAGELFF
TGTGCCAGCAGCGCCACCCCGGGGGGGCCTTATGATGCCGGGGAGCTGTTTTTT
>TRBV2|TRBJ2-2|.|.|13
CASSEMGIGELFF
TGTGCCAGCAGTGAAATGGGCATCGGGGAGCTGTTTTTT